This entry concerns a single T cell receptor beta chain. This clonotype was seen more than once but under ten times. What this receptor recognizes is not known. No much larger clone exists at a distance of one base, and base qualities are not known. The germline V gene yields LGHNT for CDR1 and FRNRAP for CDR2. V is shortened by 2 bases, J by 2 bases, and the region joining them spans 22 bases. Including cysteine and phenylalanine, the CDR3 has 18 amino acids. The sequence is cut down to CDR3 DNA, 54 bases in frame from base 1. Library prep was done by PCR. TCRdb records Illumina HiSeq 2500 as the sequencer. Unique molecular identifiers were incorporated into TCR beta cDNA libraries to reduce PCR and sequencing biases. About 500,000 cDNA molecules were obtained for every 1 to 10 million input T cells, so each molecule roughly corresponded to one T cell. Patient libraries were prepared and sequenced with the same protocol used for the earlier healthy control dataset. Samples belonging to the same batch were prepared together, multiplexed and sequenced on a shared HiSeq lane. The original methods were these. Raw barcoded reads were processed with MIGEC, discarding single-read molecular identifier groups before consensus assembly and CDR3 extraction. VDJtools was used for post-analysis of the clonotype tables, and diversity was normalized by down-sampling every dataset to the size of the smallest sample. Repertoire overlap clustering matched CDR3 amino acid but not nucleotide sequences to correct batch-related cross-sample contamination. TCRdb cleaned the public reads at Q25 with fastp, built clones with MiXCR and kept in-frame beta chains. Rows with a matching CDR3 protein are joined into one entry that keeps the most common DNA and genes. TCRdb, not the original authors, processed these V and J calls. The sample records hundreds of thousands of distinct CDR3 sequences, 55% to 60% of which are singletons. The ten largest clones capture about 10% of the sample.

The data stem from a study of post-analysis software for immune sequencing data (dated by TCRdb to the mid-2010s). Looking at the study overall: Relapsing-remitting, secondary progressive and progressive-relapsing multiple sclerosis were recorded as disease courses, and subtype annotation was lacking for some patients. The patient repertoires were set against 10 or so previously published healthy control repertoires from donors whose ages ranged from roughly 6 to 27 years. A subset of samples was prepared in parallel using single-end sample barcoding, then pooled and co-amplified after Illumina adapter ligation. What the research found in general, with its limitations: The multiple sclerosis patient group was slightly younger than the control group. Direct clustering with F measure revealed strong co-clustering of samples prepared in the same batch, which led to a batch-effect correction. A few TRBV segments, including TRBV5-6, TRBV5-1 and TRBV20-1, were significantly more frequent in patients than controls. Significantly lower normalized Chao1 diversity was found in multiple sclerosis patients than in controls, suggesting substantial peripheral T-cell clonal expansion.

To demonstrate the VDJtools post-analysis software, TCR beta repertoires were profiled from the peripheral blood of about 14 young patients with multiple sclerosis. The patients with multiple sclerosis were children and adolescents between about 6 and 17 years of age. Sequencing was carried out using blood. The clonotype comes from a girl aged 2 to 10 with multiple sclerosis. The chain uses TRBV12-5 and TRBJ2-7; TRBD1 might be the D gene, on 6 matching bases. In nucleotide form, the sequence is TGTGCTAGTGGTTTGATTAACTTAGGACAGCGAGCAACCTACGAGCAGTACTTC. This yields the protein CASGLINLGQRATYEQYF.